The next 32 T cell receptor beta chains were all read from a single sample in a study of T cells in localized non-small cell lung cancer. Assay: immunoSEQ multiplex PCR; the TCRdb copy retains only in-frame clones and omits some. Of roughly 28,000 clones listed, approximately 78% are singletons. Here the sequenced sample was peripheral blood, taken before any cancer treatment. These receptor sequences come from a woman aged 35-75 years with stage I lung adenocarcinoma.

J is TRBJ2-4 and V is TRBV19; 8 bases are a match to TRBD1. V lost 2 bases and J lost 7; bases outside the gene matches: 4. The CDR3 loop spans 14 amino acids. Germline CDR1 and CDR2: LNHDA and SQIVND (reference sequence). This CDR3 is CASSIQGAWNIQYF. In DNA, the CDR3 is TGTGCCAGTAGTATACAGGGGGCATGGAACATTCAGTACTTC.

V and J are TRBV2 and TRBJ1-1, with a weak D call TRBD1 (5 bases). Trimming shortened V by 3 bases and J by 3 bases, and 8 bases separated the two germline ends. Germline V gene sequence: CDR1 SNHLY, CDR2 FYNNEI. CDR3 size: 13 residues. The CDR3 region has the DNA TGTGCCAGCAGTGAGGGGGGGGACACTGAAGCTTTCTTT. This codes for CASSEGGDTEAFF.

This clone was counted once. This chain uses TRBV7-8 with TRBJ1-1; D ambiguous. This CDR3 comprises 14 residues. The ends were cut back, 1 base at V and 4 bases at J, with 10 bases in the middle. The germline V gene has CDR1 SGHVS and CDR2 FQNEAQ. The CDR3 region has the DNA TGTGCCAGCAGCTTAGGGGTCTATGGCACTGAAGCTTTCTTT. Translation: CASSLGVYGTEAFF. Complete variable domain (other parts from reference TRBV7-8 and TRBJ1-1): GAGVSQSPRYKVAKRGQDVALRCDPISGHVSLFWYQQALGQGPEFLTYFQNEAQLDKSGLPSDRFFAERPEGSVSTLKIQRTQQEDSAVYLCASSLGVYGTEAFFGQGTRLTVV.

This rearrangement joins TRBV30 to TRBJ2-3; possible D gene TRBD2, 6 bases. Germline-derived CDR1 and CDR2 are GTSNPN and SVGIG (reference sequence). Between the trimmed V and J ends, which lost 3 bases and 0 bases, there was a span of 10 bases. This CDR3 is 14 amino acids long. CDR3 nucleotide sequence: TGTGCCTGGAGCATTGGAGGGAGCACAGATACGCAGTATTTT. Translated, it gives CAWSIGGSTDTQYF.

J is TRBJ2-1 and V is TRBV2; D is perhaps TRBD1 or TRBD2 (6 bases each). The CDR3 spans 17 residues. V shed 6 bases and J shed 0 bases, with 18 bases lying between them. Germline V CDR1 and CDR2: SNHLY, FYNNEI. Here the CDR3 DNA reads TGTGCCAGCAGCCGGGGGCGCGGGGTCAGCTCCTACAATGAGCAGTTCTTC. This encodes CASSRGRGVSSYNEQFF. Full variable domain (outside the CDR3, taken from reference TRBV2 and TRBJ2-1): EPEVTQTPSHQVTQMGQEVILRCVPISNHLYFYWYRQILGQKVEFLVSFYNNEISEKSEIFDDQFSVERPDGSNFTLKIRSTKLEDSAMYFCASSRGRGVSSYNEQFFGPGTRLTVL.

This chain joins TRBV4-1 and TRBJ2-7; a possible D gene is TRBD1 (6 bases). The CDR3 is 14 residues long. Looked up from germline, CDR1 is MGHRA and CDR2 is YSYEKL. V lost 4 bases to trimming and J lost 6 bases, with 16 bases between them. CDR3 residues: CASSLRGGSGEQYF. CDR3 sequence (DNA): TGCGCCAGCAGCCTCAGGGGTGGGTCGGGCGAGCAGTACTTC.

The V gene is TRBV29-1, the J gene TRBJ2-1; TRBD2 matches at 15 bases. Germline V gene lookup returns CDR1 SQVTM and CDR2 ANQGSEA. Trimming cost V 5 bases and J 6 bases; bases outside gene matches: 2. This CDR3 is built from 14 residues. CDR3 DNA sequence: TGCAGCGTTCTGGGACTAGCGGGGGGCAATGAGCAGTTCTTC. Translated: CSVLGLAGGNEQFF.

This chain connects TRBV11-3 to TRBJ1-2, with TRBD1 as a possible D gene (6 bases). The CDR3 has 15 amino acids. Germline V gene lookup returns CDR1 SGHNT and CDR2 YENEEA. V was clipped by 3 bases and J by 1 base, with 12 bases between them. DNA of the CDR3: TGTGCCAGCAGCTTCGGGACAAACTTTAACTATGGCTACACCTTC. Translated: CASSFGTNFNYGYTF.

The gene calls are TRBV7-2 and TRBJ2-7, with 8 bases lining up with TRBD1. Trimming cost V 0 bases and J 3 bases; bases outside gene matches: 4. Per germline, CDR1 SGHTA and CDR2 FQGNSA. This CDR3 contains 15 residues. In DNA, the CDR3 is TGTGCCAGCAGCTTAGCCCCGGGACAGGTCTACGAGCAGTACTTC. Translated: CASSLAPGQVYEQYF.

This chain joins TRBV7-2 and TRBJ2-7; D gene uncertain. The CDR3 loop spans 15 amino acids. CDR1 is SGHTA, CDR2 FQGNSA, per germline. V lost 5 bases, J lost 0 bases, and 14 bases lay in between. The CDR3 here is CASSPRTESSYEQYF. CDR3 in DNA: TGTGCCAGCAGCCCCCGGACCGAGAGCTCCTACGAGCAGTACTTC.

V and J are TRBV11-2 and TRBJ1-4; 9 bases agree with TRBD1. CDR1 SGHAT and CDR2 FQNNGV come from the germline V gene. The CDR3 sequence is 17 residues long. The junction had 10 bases not matched to a gene; V was cut back by 3 bases and J by 5 bases. This chain's CDR3 is CASSLSGTGILNEKLFF. The CDR3 DNA reads TGTGCCAGCAGCTTGTCCGGGACAGGGATCCTCAATGAAAAACTGTTTTTT.

This chain connects TRBV19 to TRBJ2-2; D might be TRBD1 (6 bases). CDR3 size: 16 residues. Germline CDR1 and CDR2: LNHDA and SQIVND (reference sequence). Trimming shortened V by 3 bases and J by 0 bases, and 11 bases separated the two germline ends. This CDR3 is CASSMTGPSNTGELFF. The CDR3 region has the DNA TGTGCCAGTAGTATGACAGGCCCCTCGAACACCGGGGAGCTGTTTTTT.

The chain couples TRBV7-2 to TRBJ1-3, with D uncertain. Germline V lookup: CDR1 SGHTA, CDR2 FQGNSA. The V end was cut by 1 base, the J end by 0 bases, with 10 bases between. The CDR3 totals 16 residues. The CDR3 sequence: CASSLGVSASGNTIYF. The CDR3 region has the DNA TGTGCCAGCAGCTTAGGCGTGAGCGCCTCTGGAAACACCATATATTTT.

This clone has only one observation. This chain connects TRBV19 to TRBJ1-4; TRBD1 agrees at 9 bases. Germline CDR1 and CDR2: LNHDA and SQIVND (reference sequence). V lost 7 bases and J lost 4; bases outside the gene matches: 16. The CDR3 is 18 residues long. The CDR3 DNA follows: TGTGCCAGTACCAAAGGGACAGGGCTGTACCATATTAATGAAAAACTGTTTTTT. Residues: CASTKGTGLYHINEKLFF.

This clone was detected only a few times. V gene TRBV2 combines with J gene TRBJ1-2; D is unclear. The CDR3 covers 13 residues. CDR1 and CDR2 from the germline V gene are SNHLY and FYNNEI. Trimming shortened V by 1 base and J by 7 bases, and 10 bases separated the two germline ends. CDR3 in amino acids: CASSEGVGPGYTF. CDR3 sequence (DNA): TGTGCCAGCAGTGAAGGGGTCGGCCCTGGCTACACCTTC.

This chain connects TRBV27 to TRBJ2-5, with 11 positions matching TRBD2. The CDR3 has 16 amino acids. The germline V gene encodes CDR1 MNHEY and CDR2 SMNVEV (reference sequence). Trimming at V came to 0 bases and at J to 1 base, leaving 1 base not matched to a gene. This CDR3 is CASSLSGTSGQETQYF. DNA of the CDR3: TGTGCCAGCAGTTTATCGGGGACTAGCGGCCAAGAGACCCAGTACTTC.

This clone is labeled large. The gene calls are TRBV7-2 and TRBJ1-2; TRBD1 matches 7 bases. Unmatched junction bases numbered 6, after V lost 4 bases and J lost 4 bases. The CDR3 totals 14 residues. Germline-derived CDR1 and CDR2 are SGHTA and FQGNSA. This chain's CDR3 is CASSSSGTAYGYTF. As DNA, the CDR3 is TGTGCCAGCAGCTCCTCCGGGACAGCCTATGGCTACACCTTC.

The rearrangement uses TRBV30 and TRBJ1-3, with a weak D call TRBD1 (5 bases). V was clipped by 5 bases and J by 4 bases, with 12 bases between them. Per the germline V gene, CDR1 is GTSNPN and CDR2 is SVGIG (reference sequence). The CDR3 is 13 residues long. The CDR3 nucleotides read TGTGCCTGGGGGGGGACGGCCGGAAACACCATATATTTT. Its protein is CAWGGTAGNTIYF.

The rearrangement uses TRBV5-1 and TRBJ1-2, with D possibly TRBD1 on 5 matching bases. The CDR3 is 13 amino acids. Germline CDR1 reads SGHRS; CDR2 reads YFSETQ. V gave up 2 bases and J gave up 8 bases, with 13 bases separating them. CDR3: CASSLGRGQGYTF. As DNA, the CDR3 is TGCGCCAGCAGCTTAGGAAGGGGCCAAGGCTACACCTTC.

This chain connects TRBV7-3 to TRBJ2-3; TRBD1 matches at 8 bases. The CDR3 is 15 amino acids. Trimming removed 5 bases from V and 3 bases from J; junction bases left unmatched: 7. Germline CDR1 and CDR2: SGHTA and FQGTGA. Here the CDR3 reads CASSRQGIHTDTQYF. CDR3 nucleotides: TGTGCCAGCAGCAGACAGGGGATCCATACAGATACGCAGTATTTT.

The genes are TRBV29-1 and TRBJ2-5; D is uncertain. The CDR3 extends over 12 amino acids. The V end was cut by 3 bases, the J end by 2 bases, with 7 bases between. Looked up from germline, CDR1 is SQVTM and CDR2 is ANQGSEA. In nucleotides, the CDR3 is TGCAGCGTTGAGAGAGGACAAGAGACCCAGTACTTC. It specifies CSVERGQETQYF.

The rearrangement uses TRBV2 and TRBJ2-5, with TRBD2 matching over 9 bases. Germline CDR1 and CDR2: SNHLY and FYNNEI. V was clipped by 4 bases and J by 1 base; unmatched bases: 7. This CDR3 is 16 amino acids long. CDR3 sequence reads: CASSGAGSGSQETQYF. DNA of the CDR3: TGTGCCAGCAGTGGGGCAGGTAGCGGGAGCCAAGAGACCCAGTACTTC.

This clone was recorded once. This rearrangement joins TRBV6-1 to TRBJ1-6; D is unresolved. V was trimmed by 6 bases and J by 14 bases, leaving 14 bases between them. Germline values: CDR1 MNHNS, CDR2 SASEGT. There are 12 residues in the CDR3. CDR3 nucleotide sequence: TGTGCCAGCAGCCCTAGGGCGTCGGCCCTCCACTTT. This translates into CASSPRASALHF.

J is TRBJ1-5 and V is TRBV5-1; D call uncertain. Germline V gene sequence: CDR1 SGHRS, CDR2 YFSETQ. The V end lost 0 bases, the J end lost 3 bases, and 7 bases lay between the germline ends. The CDR3 contains 14 residues. CDR3 sequence: CASSLGTDNQPQHF. CDR3 DNA: TGCGCCAGCAGCTTGGGGACGGACAATCAGCCCCAGCATTTT.

The chain links TRBV25-1 to TRBJ1-1; 9 nucleotides match TRBD1. The V segment lost 6 bases and the J segment 2 bases; nucleotides outside the gene matches: 10. In germline, CDR1 is MGHDK, CDR2 SYGVNS. The CDR3 has 16 residues. DNA for the CDR3: TGTGCCAGCAGCAAACCGGGACAGGGAATTAACACTGAAGCTTTCTTT. Its translation is CASSKPGQGINTEAFF.

The CDR3 loop is CASSLRRGVGGAEQFF. The CDR3 DNA follows: TGTGCCAGCAGCTTAAGGCGTGGGGTTGGCGGAGCTGAGCAGTTCTTC. V gene TRBV7-2 combines with J gene TRBJ2-1, with D unclear. This CDR3 contains 16 residues. CDR1 is SGHTA, CDR2 FQGNSA, per germline. V lost 2 bases and J lost 9, with 20 bases in between.

The rearrangement uses TRBV7-9 and TRBJ2-1; D not certain. Trimming took off 4 bases at V and 1 base at J, with 11 bases between the two ends. This CDR3 is 15 amino acids long. Germline values: CDR1 SEHNR, CDR2 FQNEAQ (reference sequence). The CDR3: CASSSVITSYNEQFF. The CDR3 region has the DNA TGTGCCAGCAGCTCGGTAATCACGTCCTACAATGAGCAGTTCTTC. Using reference TRBV7-9 and TRBJ2-1 for the parts outside the CDR3, the full variable domain is DTGVSQNPRHKITKRGQNVTFRCDPISEHNRLYWYRQTLGQGPEFLTYFQNEAQLEKSRLLSDRFSAERPKGSFSTLEIQRTEQGDSAMYLCASSSVITSYNEQFFGPGTRLTVL.

This rearrangement joins TRBV2 to TRBJ2-1, with TRBD2 matching over 13 bases. The CDR3 spans 15 residues. J lost 4 bases, V lost 3 bases, and 0 bases had no gene match. Germline loops: CDR1 SNHLY, CDR2 FYNNEI. DNA for the CDR3: TGTGCCAGCAGTGAGACTAGCGGGGGGTACAATGAGCAGTTCTTC. It codes for CASSETSGGYNEQFF.

The rearrangement joins TRBV5-6 to TRBJ2-5; 10 bases line up with TRBD2. The CDR3 runs to 14 residues. Germline assignment: CDR1 SGHDT and CDR2 YYEEEE. The J segment lost 3 bases and the V segment lost 3 bases, leaving 2 bases of the junction unmatched. The CDR3 nucleotides are TGTGCCAGCAGCTCACTAGCGGGGAAAGAGACCCAGTACTTC. It translates to CASSSLAGKETQYF. Full variable domain (rest looked up from reference TRBV5-6 and TRBJ2-5): DAGVTQSPTHLIKTRGQQVTLRCSPKSGHDTVSWYQQALGQGPQFIFQYYEEEERQRGNFPDRFSGHQFPNYSSELNVNALLLGDSALYLCASSSLAGKETQYFGPGTRLLVL.

This chain uses TRBV5-6 with TRBJ1-2, with 9 positions matching TRBD1. The CDR3 runs 17 residues. Germline V lookup: CDR1 SGHDT, CDR2 YYEEEE. Unmatched junction bases numbered 17, after V lost 3 bases and J lost 8 bases. CDR3 DNA: TGTGCCAGCAGCTCGGTGGGACAGGGCGCGCGAATGAAGGGCTACACCTTC. Protein sequence: CASSSVGQGARMKGYTF.

The rearrangement joins TRBV11-3 to TRBJ2-3; a weak D match, TRBD2 (5 bases). CDR1 SGHNT and CDR2 YENEEA come from the germline V gene. Trimming removed 5 bases at V and 0 bases at J, with 24 bases between. This CDR3 has 19 amino acids. The CDR3 loop is CASSPWVGPSPPSTDTQYF. In DNA form, the CDR3 reads TGTGCCAGCAGCCCGTGGGTCGGGCCTAGCCCACCTAGCACAGATACGCAGTATTTT.

The chain couples TRBV2 to TRBJ2-5; 7 nucleotides agree with TRBD1. There are 15 residues in the CDR3. Trimming at V came to 9 bases and at J to 0 bases, leaving 10 bases not matched to a gene. From germline, CDR1 is SNHLY and CDR2 FYNNEI. CDR3 bases: TGTGCCAGTCGACCGGGACAGATGTACCAAGAGACCCAGTACTTC. It is translated as CASRPGQMYQETQYF. Combining the CDR3 with reference TRBV2 and TRBJ2-5 gives the whole variable domain EPEVTQTPSHQVTQMGQEVILRCVPISNHLYFYWYRQILGQKVEFLVSFYNNEISEKSEIFDDQFSVERPDGSNFTLKIRSTKLEDSAMYFCASRPGQMYQETQYFGPGTRLLVL.